This T cell receptor (beta chain) was sequenced in a study of shared clonotypes between healthy human individuals. The table came from immunoSEQ multiplex PCR; TCRdb's copy has only in-frame clones and leaves some out. This table holds around 610,000 clones, approximately 96% found once. Naive CD8 cells were CD45RO-negative, positively selected for CCR7, excluding terminally differentiated effector memory CD45RA+ cells. This TCR was recovered from a woman aged 25 to 39 in good health. The specimen was naive CD8+ T cells sorted from blood.

CDR3 loop: CAISEQQSGAAYEQYF. CDR3 sequence (DNA): TGTGCCATCAGTGAACAACAGAGCGGGGCAGCCTACGAGCAGTACTTC. The chain carries TRBV10-3 and TRBJ2-7, with 7 positions matching TRBD2. The CDR3 has 16 amino acids. Germline assignment: CDR1 ENHRY and CDR2 SYGVKD. The V segment lost 3 bases and the J segment 2 bases; nucleotides outside the gene matches: 10.